Listed here is a single TCR beta chain. What it binds is unknown. A much larger clone sits a single nucleotide away, making a read error possible. The source of the sample is a study of T cells in Graves' hyperthyroidism and ophthalmopathy. It was RNA transcripts that yielded the amplified TCR beta CDR3 regions. The TCR CDR3 first-round RT-PCR relied on the HTBI primer set. In TCRdb, the multiplex PCR reads were re-called with MiXCR into one record per CDR3 protein. Of 500,000 to 800,000 distinct CDR3 sequences in the sample, less than 45% were seen once. Diagnostic assessment was based on clinical symptoms, serum thyroxine and TRAb, thyroid ultrasound and orbital computed tomography. Study observations and caveats: Ophthalmopathy was separated from stable hyperthyroidism by a 13 V-J model. Most clonotypes expanded in the thyroid (above 0.001) were also present in blood.

The CDR3 runs to 14 residues. Germline V lookup: CDR1 SGHNT, CDR2 YYREEE (reference sequence). The clonotype was recovered from an adult man with Graves' disease, either hyperthyroidism or ophthalmopathy (not recorded which). This chain links TRBV5-4 with TRBJ2-5; 11 bases are a match to TRBD2. Sequencing was done on a sample of peripheral blood or thyroid tissue (not recorded which). The CDR3 nucleotides read TGTGCCAGCAGCCTAGCGGGAGGCAAAGAGGCCCAGTACTTC. Translating it yields CASSLAGGKEAQYF. Looking up the rest from reference TRBV5-4 and TRBJ2-5 gives the full variable domain: ETGVTQSPTHLIKTRGQQVTLRCSSQSGHNTVSWYQQALGQGPQFIFQYYREEENGRGNFPPRFSGLQFPNYSSELNVNALELDDSALYLCASSLAGGKEAQYFGPGTRLLVL.